This T cell receptor (beta chain) was observed in a study of OX40 agonist ivuxolimab in advanced cancers. Method: immunoSEQ multiplex PCR; TCRdb's copy keeps in-frame clones and lacks some. The sample lists approximately 26,000 clones, 80% occurring once. Sequences were derived from CD4+ or CD8+ T cells sorted from blood, sampled in a trial of the OX40 agonist ivuxolimab. This clonotype was obtained from an adult with an advanced solid tumor such as melanoma, head and neck, liver or kidney cancer.

This CDR3 reads CASSYRTGVGEFF. The CDR3 nucleotides read TGTGCCAGCAGCTACCGGACTGGAGTTGGGGAGTTCTTC. The chain couples TRBV7-9 to TRBJ2-1; D is possibly TRBD2 (5 bases). Germline V gene sequence: CDR1 SEHNR, CDR2 FQNEAQ (reference sequence). The CDR3 loop spans 13 amino acids. V lost 4 bases and J 14 bases, leaving 18 bases between the germline ends.